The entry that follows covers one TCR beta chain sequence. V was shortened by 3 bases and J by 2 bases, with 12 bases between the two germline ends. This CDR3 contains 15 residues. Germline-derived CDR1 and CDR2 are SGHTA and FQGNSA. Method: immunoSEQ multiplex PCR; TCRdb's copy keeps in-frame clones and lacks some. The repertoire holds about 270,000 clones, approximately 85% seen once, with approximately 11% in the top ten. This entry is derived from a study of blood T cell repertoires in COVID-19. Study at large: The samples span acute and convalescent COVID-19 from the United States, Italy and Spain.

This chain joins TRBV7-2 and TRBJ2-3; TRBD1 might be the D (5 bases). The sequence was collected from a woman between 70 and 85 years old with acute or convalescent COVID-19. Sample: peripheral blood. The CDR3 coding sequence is TGTGCCAGCAGCTTCGCAGGCAGGGCCACAGATACGCAGTATTTT. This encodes CASSFAGRATDTQYF.